The 21 T cell receptor beta chains listed next were all sequenced from one sample in a study of control samples from healthy donors and cancer patients. Assay: immunoSEQ multiplex PCR; the TCRdb copy retains only in-frame clones and omits some. The profile shows about 80,000 clones, roughly nine tenths of them singletons. Material: blood. The source is a middle-aged man in good health.

The rearrangement uses TRBV15 and TRBJ2-7; perhaps D is TRBD1 or TRBD2 (5 bases each). Per germline, CDR1 LNHNV and CDR2 YYDKDF (reference sequence). CDR3 length: 15 residues. V was pared by 1 base and J by 3 bases, with 13 bases between. The CDR3 spells CATSRVRDPIYEQYF. The CDR3 DNA follows: TGTGCCACCAGCAGAGTCAGGGACCCCATCTACGAGCAGTACTTC.

This chain links TRBV19 with TRBJ1-6, with 8 nucleotides matching TRBD1. V shed 7 bases, J shed 6 bases, and the junction held 5 bases outside the gene matches. The CDR3 length is 14 residues. CDR1 and CDR2 (germline): LNHDA, SQIVND (reference sequence). The CDR3 region is CASMDRVGNSPLHF. The CDR3 DNA is TGTGCCAGTATGGACAGGGTCGGTAATTCACCCCTCCACTTT.

This chain joins TRBV7-2 and TRBJ2-1; 14 bases align to TRBD2. Looked up from germline, CDR1 is SGHTA and CDR2 is FQGNSA. Losses at the gene ends were 4 bases for V and 7 bases for J; bases not matched to a gene: 3. The CDR3 runs 15 residues. CDR3 protein: CASSSRLAGGNEQFF. In nucleotides, the CDR3 is TGTGCCAGCAGCTCCCGACTAGCGGGGGGGAATGAGCAGTTCTTC.

The rearrangement joins TRBV6-2 or TRBV6-3 to TRBJ1-2; 7 bases agree with TRBD1. The CDR3 has 15 amino acids. V was clipped by 0 bases and J by 2 bases; unmatched bases: 3. Germline V CDR1 and CDR2: MNHEY, SVGEGT. CDR3 bases: TGTGCCAGCAGTTACTCGACAGGGACAAACTATGGCTACACCTTC. This sequence encodes CASSYSTGTNYGYTF.

The rearrangement links TRBV5-4 to TRBJ1-4; 8 bases agree with TRBD1. The CDR3 length is 13 residues. The junction had 4 bases not matched to a gene; V was cut back by 7 bases and J by 5 bases. The germline V gene encodes CDR1 SGHNT and CDR2 YYREEE (reference sequence). CDR3 DNA sequence: TGTGCCAGCGGACAGGGTGTAAATGAAAAACTGTTTTTT. Its protein product is CASGQGVNEKLFF.

The CDR3 DNA is TGTGCCAGCAGTTTCAGGGTAGATCAGCCCCAGCATTTT. Protein: CASSFRVDQPQHF. The chain carries TRBV12-3 or TRBV12-4 and TRBJ1-5; possibly TRBD1 for D (5 bases). The CDR3 is 13 residues long. V dropped 3 bases and J dropped 5 bases, with 8 bases sitting between them.

This chain joins TRBV19 and TRBJ2-1; 10 bases fit TRBD1. Germline trimming cut 7 bases from V and 5 bases from J; bases unmatched to any gene: 8. Germline loops: CDR1 LNHDA, CDR2 SQIVND (reference sequence). The CDR3 runs to 15 residues. CDR3 sequence reads: CASIGTDRGNNEQFF. The CDR3 region has the DNA TGTGCCAGTATAGGGACGGACAGGGGGAACAATGAGCAGTTCTTC.

The V and J genes are TRBV2 and TRBJ2-7; D perhaps matches TRBD1 (6 bases). The V gene lost 8 bases and the J gene lost 6 bases, with 20 bases spanning the gap. Germline CDR1 reads SNHLY; CDR2 reads FYNNEI. The length of the CDR3 is 14 residues. CDR3 coding DNA: TGTGCCAGCGACAGATGGGGGCGCGGCGGCGAGCAGTACTTC. This translates into CASDRWGRGGEQYF.

The V gene is TRBV7-9, the J gene TRBJ2-1; 7 positions match TRBD1. Unmatched junction bases numbered 9, after V lost 5 bases and J lost 8 bases. The CDR3 runs to 14 residues. Per germline, CDR1 SEHNR and CDR2 FQNEAQ (reference sequence). CDR3 DNA: TGTGCCAGCAGCCAAAGCAGGGGGTTCGATGAGCAGTTCTTC. Its translation: CASSQSRGFDEQFF.

This clone showed up just once. The chain couples TRBV3-1 (or the pseudogene TRBV3-2) to TRBJ2-1, with TRBD1 matching over 7 bases. Per the germline V gene, CDR1 is LGHDT and CDR2 is YNNKEL (reference sequence). The CDR3 covers 15 residues. The junction had 3 bases not matched to a gene; V was cut back by 0 bases and J by 4 bases. The CDR3 DNA follows: TGTGCCAGCAGCCAAGAGGGGACAGCATACAATGAGCAGTTCTTC. It translates to CASSQEGTAYNEQFF.

This chain connects TRBV7-3 to TRBJ2-3; no clear D. Germline assignment: CDR1 SGHTA and CDR2 FQGTGA. The V end lost 5 bases, the J end lost 3 bases, and 9 bases lay between the germline ends. The CDR3 spans 13 residues. CDR3 sequence reads: CASSPTETDTQYF. In nucleotides, the CDR3 is TGTGCCAGCAGCCCTACAGAGACAGATACGCAGTATTTT. Full variable domain (rest looked up from reference TRBV7-3 and TRBJ2-3): GAGVSQTPSNKVTEKGKYVELRCDPISGHTALYWYRQSLGQGPEFLIYFQGTGAADDSGLPNDRFFAVRPEGSVSTLKIQRTERGDSAVYLCASSPTETDTQYFGPGTRLTVL.

This chain links TRBV10-2 with TRBJ1-2, with D possibly matching TRBD1 (5 bases). The CDR3 has 14 amino acids. Germline assignment: CDR1 WSHSY and CDR2 SAAADI. The V and J ends lost 3 bases and 2 bases respectively, with 10 bases between them. The CDR3 loop reads CASSETGLNYGYTF. In DNA form, the CDR3 reads TGCGCCAGCAGTGAAACGGGACTGAACTATGGCTACACCTTC.

This sequence joins TRBV3-1 (or the pseudogene TRBV3-2) and TRBJ1-1; maybe TRBD1 (5 bases). Germline V gene data show CDR1 as LGHDT and CDR2 as YNNKEL (reference sequence). CDR3 length: 14 amino acids. V lost 3 bases to trimming and J lost 8 bases, with 16 bases between them. The DNA for the CDR3 is TGTGCCAGCAGCCATTGGGACCGACAATCCGAAGCTTTCTTT. Its protein is CASSHWDRQSEAFF.

The rearrangement joins TRBV7-9 to TRBJ1-6, with D possibly TRBD1 on 5 matching bases. V was pared by 4 bases and J by 7 bases, with 14 bases between. The CDR3 spans 15 residues. The germline gives CDR1 SEHNR, CDR2 FQNEAQ (reference sequence). The CDR3 bases are TGTGCCAGCAGCTCTAGTGGGGCAAACAATTCACCCCTCCACTTT. Translating it yields CASSSSGANNSPLHF.

This chain links TRBV5-1 with TRBJ2-1; D unresolved. The CDR3 has 16 residues. Trimming cost V 0 bases and J 0 bases, with 10 bases left between them. Germline values: CDR1 SGHRS, CDR2 YFSETQ. As DNA, the CDR3 is TGCGCCAGCAGCTTGGTTGCCGGAAGCTCCTACAATGAGCAGTTCTTC. This sequence encodes CASSLVAGSSYNEQFF.

The V and J genes are TRBV11-2 and TRBJ1-1; 10 bases agree with TRBD1. Germline trimming cut 5 bases from V and 5 bases from J; bases unmatched to any gene: 8. CDR1 is SGHAT, CDR2 FQNNGV, per germline. The CDR3 is made up of 15 amino acids. Here the CDR3 reads CASSPRDRGLTEAFF. The CDR3 DNA follows: TGTGCCAGCAGCCCACGGGACAGGGGCCTAACTGAAGCTTTCTTT.

This clone is categorized as medium-sized. Here the CDR3 reads CASSGSGQGSGYTF. As DNA, the CDR3 is TGTGCCAGCAGCGGCTCGGGACAGGGCTCTGGCTACACCTTC. The chain has TRBV9 and TRBJ1-2, with 9 bases that match TRBD1. Germline values: CDR1 SGDLS, CDR2 YYNGEE. Unmatched junction bases numbered 7, after V lost 3 bases and J lost 7 bases. This CDR3 has 14 residues.

A single count supports this clone. The V and J genes are TRBV21-1 and TRBJ1-1. TRBV21-1 constitutes a pseudogene. CDR3 length equals 17 residues. The CDR3 DNA is TGTGCCAGCAGCAAATGGGGGGGAGGCCCAGGGAACACTGAAGCTTTCTTT. Translation: CASSKWGGGPGNTEAFF.

This clone was detected a few times. The chain couples TRBV7-8 to TRBJ1-2; possibly TRBD1 for D (5 bases). Trimming cost V 5 bases and J 6 bases, with 10 bases left between them. In germline, CDR1 is SGHVS, CDR2 FQNEAQ. The CDR3 is made up of 12 amino acids. CDR3 nucleotides: TGTGCCAGCAGCAGTTTCAGGGATGGCTACACCTTC. Protein sequence: CASSSFRDGYTF.

This CDR3 reads CASSVALRGGLETQYF. The CDR3 DNA reads TGTGCCAGCAGCGTAGCTTTGCGGGGGGGCCTCGAGACCCAGTACTTC. The chain has TRBV9 and TRBJ2-5; 9 bases line up with TRBD2. The CDR3 spans 16 residues. Trimming removed 0 bases from V and 5 bases from J; junction bases left unmatched: 8. Looked up from germline, CDR1 is SGDLS and CDR2 is YYNGEE. Full variable domain (missing parts from reference TRBV9 and TRBJ2-5): DSGVTQTPKHLITATGQRVTLRCSPRSGDLSVYWYQQSLDQGLQFLIQYYNGEERAKGNILERFSAQQFPDLHSELNLSSLELGDSALYFCASSVALRGGLETQYFGPGTRLLVL.

The chain couples TRBV5-6 to TRBJ1-3; weak D call: TRBD1 (5 bases). CDR1 SGHDT and CDR2 YYEEEE come from the germline V gene. Trimming took off 0 bases at V and 1 base at J, with 14 bases between the two ends. The CDR3 loop spans 17 amino acids. The CDR3 here is CASSLVGGGRSGNTIYF. The CDR3, as DNA: TGTGCCAGCAGCTTGGTGGGGGGAGGAAGGTCTGGAAACACCATATATTTT.